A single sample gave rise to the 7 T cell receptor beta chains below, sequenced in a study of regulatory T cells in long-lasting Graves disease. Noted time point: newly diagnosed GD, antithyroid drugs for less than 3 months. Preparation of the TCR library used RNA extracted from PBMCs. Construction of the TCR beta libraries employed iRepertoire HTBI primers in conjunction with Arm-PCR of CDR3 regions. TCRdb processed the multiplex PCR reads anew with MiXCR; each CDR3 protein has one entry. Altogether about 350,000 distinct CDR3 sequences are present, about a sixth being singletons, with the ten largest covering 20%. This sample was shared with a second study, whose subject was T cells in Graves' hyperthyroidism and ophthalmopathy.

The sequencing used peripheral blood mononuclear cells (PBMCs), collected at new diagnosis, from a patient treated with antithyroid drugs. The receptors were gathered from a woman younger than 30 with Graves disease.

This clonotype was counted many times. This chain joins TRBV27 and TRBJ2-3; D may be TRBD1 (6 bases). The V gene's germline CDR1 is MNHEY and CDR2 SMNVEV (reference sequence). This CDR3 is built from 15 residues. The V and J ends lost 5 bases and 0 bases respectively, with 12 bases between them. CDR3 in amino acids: CASSEGQTSTDTQYF. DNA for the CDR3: TGTGCCAGCAGTGAAGGACAGACTAGCACAGATACGCAGTATTTT.

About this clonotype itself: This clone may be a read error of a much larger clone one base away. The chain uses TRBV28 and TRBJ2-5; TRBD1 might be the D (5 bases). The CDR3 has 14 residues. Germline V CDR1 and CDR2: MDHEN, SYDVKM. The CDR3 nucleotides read TGTGTCAGCAAAACGGACAAAAACCAAGAGACCCAGTACTTC. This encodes CVSKTDKNQETQYF.

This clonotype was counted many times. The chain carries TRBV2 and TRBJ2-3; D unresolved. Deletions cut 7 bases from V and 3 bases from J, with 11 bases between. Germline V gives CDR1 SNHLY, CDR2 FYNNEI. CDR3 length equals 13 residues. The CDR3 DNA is TGTGCCAGCATAAGGCGAAGGACAGATACGCAGTATTTT. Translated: CASIRRRTDTQYF. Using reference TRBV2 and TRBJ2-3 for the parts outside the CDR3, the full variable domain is EPEVTQTPSHQVTQMGQEVILRCVPISNHLYFYWYRQILGQKVEFLVSFYNNEISEKSEIFDDQFSVERPDGSNFTLKIRSTKLEDSAMYFCASIRRRTDTQYFGPGTRLTVL.

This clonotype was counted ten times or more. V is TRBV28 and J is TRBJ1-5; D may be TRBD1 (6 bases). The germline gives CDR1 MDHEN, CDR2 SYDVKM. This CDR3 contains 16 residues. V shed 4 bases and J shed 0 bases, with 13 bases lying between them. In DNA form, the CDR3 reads TGTGCCAGCAGTTCGAGATGGACAGCTAGCAATCAGCCCCAGCATTTT. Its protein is CASSSRWTASNQPQHF.

The CDR3 sequence is CSARASGSAGNEQFF. DNA of the CDR3: TGCAGTGCTAGGGCTAGCGGGTCGGCGGGGAATGAGCAGTTCTTC. The V gene is TRBV20-1, the J gene TRBJ2-1, with 8 nucleotides matching TRBD2. Trimming at V came to 3 bases and at J to 7 bases, leaving 11 bases not matched to a gene. Germline CDR1 and CDR2: DFQATT and SNEGSKA (reference sequence). The CDR3 length is 15 residues.

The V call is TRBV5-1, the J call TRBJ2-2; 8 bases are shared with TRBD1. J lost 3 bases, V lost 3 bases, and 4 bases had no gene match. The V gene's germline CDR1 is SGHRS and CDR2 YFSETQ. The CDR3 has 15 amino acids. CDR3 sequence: CASSSMTGDTGELFF. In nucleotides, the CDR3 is TGCGCCAGCAGCTCGATGACAGGGGACACCGGGGAGCTGTTTTTT.

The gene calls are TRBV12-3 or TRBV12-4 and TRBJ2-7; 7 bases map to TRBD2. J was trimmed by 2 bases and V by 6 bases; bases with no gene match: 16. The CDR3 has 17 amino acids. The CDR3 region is CASSAWGGGRVTYEQYF. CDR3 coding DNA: TGTGCCAGCAGCGCCTGGGGTGGGGGGAGGGTCACCTACGAGCAGTACTTC.